The 10 T cell receptor beta chains below were found in one sample sequenced in a study of T cell responses to AZD1222 COVID-19 vaccine. The repertoire was sequenced with immunoSEQ multiplex PCR; TCRdb's copy has only in-frame clones and lacks some. The table shows about 120,000 clones, with around 90% occurring only once. The material sequenced was peripheral blood, taken on day 0 of AZD1222 vaccination. The receptors come from an adult in good health.

This clone was observed once. V usage is TRBV18 and J usage is TRBJ1-4; tentative D call: TRBD1 (6 bases). CDR1 is KGHSH and CDR2 is LQKENI in the germline V gene. The CDR3 extends over 17 amino acids. Trimming cost V 0 bases and J 5 bases, with 16 bases left between them. As DNA, the CDR3 is TGTGCCAGCTCACCACCGGGCAGGGGAAACGGAAATGAAAAACTGTTTTTT. Its translation is CASSPPGRGNGNEKLFF.

The rearrangement joins TRBV25-1 to TRBJ1-1, with unresolved D. Trimming took 1 base from V and 0 from J, leaving 3 bases between them. The CDR3 extends over 13 amino acids. CDR1 is MGHDK and CDR2 is SYGVNS in the germline V gene. The CDR3 loop is CASSESVNTEAFF. The CDR3 DNA is TGTGCCAGCAGTGAATCAGTGAACACTGAAGCTTTCTTT.

This clone was counted a single time. J is TRBJ1-6 and V is TRBV9; no clear D. Trimming pared 4 bases from V and 1 base from J, leaving 9 bases between. This CDR3 is built from 15 residues. Per germline, CDR1 SGDLS and CDR2 YYNGEE. The DNA for the CDR3 is TGTGCCAGCAGCCCCTCTTCGTCCTATAATTCACCCCTCCACTTT. Residues: CASSPSSSYNSPLHF. The full variable domain, its missing parts supplied by reference TRBV9 and TRBJ1-6, is DSGVTQTPKHLITATGQRVTLRCSPRSGDLSVYWYQQSLDQGLQFLIQYYNGEERAKGNILERFSAQQFPDLHSELNLSSLELGDSALYFCASSPSSSYNSPLHFGNGTRLTVT.

This chain joins TRBV4-1 and TRBJ1-5, with a tentative D call TRBD1 (6 bases). Germline values: CDR1 MGHRA, CDR2 YSYEKL. V was pared by 1 base and J by 1 base, with 11 bases between. CDR3 length: 16 amino acids. CDR3 amino acids: CASSQGPDRSNQPQHF. CDR3 bases: TGCGCCAGCAGCCAAGGCCCGGACAGAAGCAATCAGCCCCAGCATTTT.

V and J are TRBV7-2 and TRBJ2-7; 10 bases agree with TRBD1. Germline V lookup: CDR1 SGHTA, CDR2 FQGNSA. There are 13 residues in the CDR3. Unmatched junction bases numbered 1, after V lost 5 bases and J lost 3 bases. Here the CDR3 reads CASSRDRGYEQYF. DNA of the CDR3: TGTGCCAGCAGCCGGGACAGGGGCTACGAGCAGTACTTC. The variable domain in full, with the rest retrieved from reference TRBV7-2 and TRBJ2-7, is GAGVSQSPSNKVTEKGKDVELRCDPISGHTALYWYRQSLGQGLEFLIYFQGNSAPDKSGLPSDRFSAERTGGSVSTLTIQRTQQEDSAVYLCASSRDRGYEQYFGPGTRLTVT.

V gene TRBV2 combines with J gene TRBJ1-6; weak D call: TRBD1 (6 bases). V lost 3 bases, J lost 8 bases, and 11 bases lay in between. CDR3 length: 14 amino acids. Germline assignment: CDR1 SNHLY and CDR2 FYNNEI. Here the CDR3 reads CASSEDSGYSPLHF. The CDR3 bases are TGTGCCAGCAGTGAGGACAGCGGTTATTCACCCCTCCACTTT.

This sequence joins TRBV5-4 and TRBJ2-7; TRBD2 might be the D (5 bases). This CDR3 is 15 amino acids long. Looked up from germline, CDR1 is SGHNT and CDR2 is YYREEE (reference sequence). The V gene lost 0 bases and the J gene lost 1 base, with 11 bases spanning the gap. The CDR3 bases are TGTGCCAGCAGCTTGGGAGGAGGCCTGTCCTACGAGCAGTACTTC. Encoded protein: CASSLGGGLSYEQYF.

This rearrangement joins TRBV3-1 (or the pseudogene TRBV3-2) to TRBJ1-3; D is undetermined. Trimming pared 1 base from V and 5 bases from J, leaving 6 bases between. The CDR3 is made up of 13 amino acids. CDR1 and CDR2 from the germline V gene are LGHDT and YNNKEL (reference sequence). CDR3 nucleotide sequence: TGTGCCAGCAGCCAAGGACCGAGAAACACCATATATTTT. Protein sequence: CASSQGPRNTIYF.

This chain joins TRBV30 and TRBJ2-7; a weak D match, TRBD1 (6 bases). This CDR3 spans 12 amino acids. Looked up from germline, CDR1 is GTSNPN and CDR2 is SVGIG (reference sequence). The V end was cut by 1 base, the J end by 9 bases, with 13 bases between. The CDR3 nucleotides read TGTGCCTGGAGTGAGACAGGTTCCGGGCAGTACTTC. Protein product: CAWSETGSGQYF.

CDR3 sequence: CASSQDHSKRQFF. The CDR3, as DNA: TGTGCCAGCAGCCAAGATCATTCCAAGAGGCAGTTCTTC. This chain links TRBV3-1 (or the pseudogene TRBV3-2) with TRBJ2-1; D gene ambiguous. Germline V CDR1 and CDR2: LGHDT, YNNKEL (reference sequence). V gave up 0 bases and J gave up 12 bases, with 12 bases separating them. This CDR3 comprises 13 residues.